The rows below give T cell receptor beta chains drawn from one sample of a study of Graves' ophthalmopathy and Graves' hyperthyroidism. TCRdb analysed the multiplex PCR reads with MiXCR anew, one entry per CDR3 protein. The sample lists roughly 600,000 distinct CDR3 sequences, under 45% occurring once. Sequencing was done on a sample of peripheral blood or thyroid tissue (not recorded which). The receptors were gathered from an adult man with Graves' hyperthyroidism. Each CDR3 is given with its conserved first and last residue. D genes are given only for firm matches. Clone size is not always given. Where it is, it says once, few, many or a class for expanded clones.

TRBJ1-1,TRBV6-6,TRBD1,many,CASSPGRQGWTEAFF,TGTGCCAGCAGCCCGGGCCGACAGGGATGGACTGAAGCTTTCTTT
TRBJ1-2,TRBV29-1,TRBD1,NA,CSVTGGDYGYTF,TGCAGCGTTACAGGGGGCGACTATGGCTACACCTTC
TRBJ2-5,TRBV7-9,NA,many,CASSLAGAQETQYF,TGTGCCAGCAGCTTAGCGGGGGCCCAAGAGACCCAGTACTTC
TRBJ1-5,TRBV5-6,NA,many,CASSSNGIGNQPQHF,TGTGCCAGCAGCTCTAATGGAATTGGCAATCAGCCCCAGCATTTT
TRBJ2-6,TRBV2,NA,once,CARGQGIPGANVLTF,TGTGCCCGCGGGCAAGGGATCCCTGGGGCCAACGTCCTGACTTTC
TRBJ2-3,TRBV29-1,NA,NA,CSTLYSSTDTQYF,TGCAGCACCCTGTATAGTAGCACAGATACGCAGTATTTT
TRBJ2-5,TRBV11-2,TRBD2,few,CASSLLTSGIETQYF,TGTGCCAGCAGCTTATTGACTAGCGGGATCGAGACCCAGTACTTC
TRBJ2-2,TRBV29-1,NA,NA,CSVAFGDELFF,TGCAGCGTTGCGTTCGGCGATGAGCTGTTTTTT
TRBJ2-7,TRBV7-6,TRBD2,few,CASANSGSYGSEQYF,TGTGCCAGCGCCAATAGCGGGAGCTATGGCTCCGAGCAGTACTTC
TRBJ2-1,TRBV7-8,NA,few,CASSPGPDNEQFF,TGTGCCAGTAGTCCGGGACCTGACAATGAGCAGTTCTTC
TRBJ2-6,TRBV24-1,NA,many,CATSDSPWSSGANVLTF,TGTGCCACCAGTGATTCTCCCTGGAGCTCTGGGGCCAACGTCCTGACTTTC
TRBJ1-1,TRBV29-1,TRBD1,NA,CSVWTGNTEAFF,TGCAGCGTCTGGACAGGGAACACTGAAGCTTTCTTT
TRBJ2-5,TRBV5-8,TRBD1,many,CASSGGQGLKTQYF,TGTGCCAGCAGCGGGGGACAGGGGTTGAAGACCCAGTACTTC
TRBJ1-3,TRBV7-9,NA,NA,CASRTPWRGTGNTIYF,TGTGCCAGCAGAACACCTTGGAGGGGTACTGGAAACACCATATATTTT
TRBJ2-7,TRBV13,NA,many,CASSSPRGEQYF,TGTGCCAGCAGCTCCCCGAGGGGGGAGCAGTACTTC
TRBJ1-2,TRBV9,TRBD1,many,CASSGGQGANYGYTF,TGTGCCAGCAGCGGGGGACAGGGGGCTAACTATGGCTACACCTTC
TRBJ2-7,TRBV7-8,NA,NA,CASSSTGYGYEQYF,TGTGCCAGCAGCTCCACAGGGTATGGCTACGAGCAGTACTTC
TRBJ2-7,TRBV6-5,TRBD1,NA,CASSPGTGPFHEQYF,TGTGCCAGCAGTCCCGGGACAGGGCCCTTCCACGAGCAGTACTTC
TRBJ1-5,TRBV20-1,NA,many,CSASPGSATSNQPQHF,TGCAGTGCTAGTCCGGGCAGCGCCACAAGCAATCAGCCCCAGCATTTT
TRBJ2-3,TRBV29-1,NA,few,CSVPFTDTQYF,TGCAGCGTCCCCTTTACAGATACGCAGTATTTT
TRBJ1-5,TRBV12-3/TRBV12-4,TRBD1,many,CASSFSFGDRNQPQHF,TGTGCCAGCAGTTTTAGTTTTGGGGACAGGAATCAGCCCCAGCATTTT
TRBJ2-7,TRBV7-9,TRBD1,NA,CASSLSRTGAGEQYF,TGTGCCAGCAGCCTATCCCGGACAGGGGCGGGCGAGCAGTACTTC
TRBJ2-3,TRBV10-3,NA,few,CATGTDTQYF,TGTGCCACCGGCACAGATACGCAGTATTTT
TRBJ1-2,TRBV5-1,NA,many,CASSLGGHSNYGYTF,TGCGCCAGCAGCTTGGGGGGTCATTCTAACTATGGCTACACCTTC
TRBJ2-6,TRBV3-1,NA,many,CASSMAGANVLTF,TGTGCCAGCAGTATGGCTGGGGCCAACGTCCTGACTTTC
TRBJ1-5,TRBV5-5,NA,once,CASSLEGGFYEHF,TGTGCCAGCAGCTTGGAGGGGGGGTTCTACGAGCATTTT
TRBJ2-5,TRBV29-1,TRBD1,NA,CSATGSVETQYF,TGCAGCGCGACAGGGAGCGTCGAGACCCAGTACTTC
TRBJ2-7,TRBV7-6,TRBD1,many,CASSLVQGARAYEQYF,TGTGCCAGCAGCTTAGTACAGGGGGCGCGCGCCTACGAGCAGTACTTC